This paragraph reports one T cell receptor beta chain. Its antigen is undetermined. Method: immunoSEQ multiplex PCR; TCRdb's copy keeps in-frame clones and lacks some. The sample records 27,000 or so clones, about 70% being singletons. The data derive from a study of vaccination effects on CD4 cells after COVID-19. Under the ViraFEST assay, PBMC were stimulated with viral peptide pools so that antigen-specific CD4+ T cells expanded. Sequencing was performed afterwards. Between days 10 and 11 of culture, CD4+ T cells were separated out. Vaccinated recipients, who were negative for nucleocapsid antibodies, had no history of SARS-CoV-2 infection. Sequencing was performed on CD4+ T cells from PBMCs cultured with SARS-CoV-2 spike peptides, taken before COVID-19 vaccination. This TCR derives from a human donor who received a COVID-19 vaccine.

CDR3 DNA sequence: TGTGCCAGCAGCCCACAACCCGCCACAGATACGCAGTATTTT. Translation: CASSPQPATDTQYF. This chain connects TRBV9 to TRBJ2-3; D is uncertain. The V gene lost 4 bases and the J gene lost 2 bases, with 11 bases spanning the gap. The CDR3 contains 14 residues. Germline values: CDR1 SGDLS, CDR2 YYNGEE. Based on the CDR3 plus reference TRBV9 and TRBJ2-3, the full variable domain is DSGVTQTPKHLITATGQRVTLRCSPRSGDLSVYWYQQSLDQGLQFLIQYYNGEERAKGNILERFSAQQFPDLHSELNLSSLELGDSALYFCASSPQPATDTQYFGPGTRLTVL.